Shown below are 27 T cell receptor beta chains from a single sample sequenced in a study of T cells after yellow fever vaccination. TCRdb analysed the 5' RACE reads with MiXCR anew, one entry per CDR3 protein. The profile covers around 47,000 distinct CDR3 sequences, with 6.5% to 8.5% appearing a single time and about 15% taken by the ten largest. Here the sequenced sample was CD8+ T cells not binding an NS4B(214-222) dextramer, sorted from PBMCs, taken 45 days after the yellow fever booster vaccination. Receptor source: a man aged 25-45 years who received the YFV17D yellow fever vaccine.

This clonotype has a count of ten or more. The J gene is TRBJ2-6, the V gene TRBV10-3, with D uncertain. V lost 0 bases, J lost 0 bases, and 6 bases lay in between. This CDR3 contains 16 residues. Germline loops: CDR1 ENHRY, CDR2 SYGVKD. This chain's CDR3 is CAISESAFSGANVLTF. The CDR3 nucleotides are TGTGCCATCAGTGAGTCCGCGTTCTCTGGGGCCAACGTCCTGACTTTC.

Note on this clonotype: This sequence may be a read error, since a much larger clone differs from it by one base. V is TRBV9 and J is TRBJ2-3; D ambiguous. V lost 7 bases, J lost 3 bases, and 21 bases lay in between. This CDR3 has 16 residues. In germline, CDR1 is SGDLS, CDR2 YYNGEE. The CDR3 loop is CASGAATQDPTDTQYF. CDR3 nucleotides: TGTGCCAGCGGCGCGGCTACCCAGGACCCGACAGATACGCAGTATTTT. Drawing the rest from reference TRBV9 and TRBJ2-3, the complete variable domain is DSGVTQTPKHLITATGQRVTLRCSPRSGDLSVYWYQQSLDQGLQFLIQYYNGEERAKGNILERFSAQQFPDLHSELNLSSLELGDSALYFCASGAATQDPTDTQYFGPGTRLTVL.

This clonotype showed up many times. The rearrangement joins TRBV27 to TRBJ1-1; D gene ambiguous. The ends were cut back, 2 bases at V and 2 bases at J, with 6 bases in the middle. Per the germline V gene, CDR1 is MNHEY and CDR2 is SMNVEV (reference sequence). This CDR3 comprises 13 residues. The CDR3 coding sequence is TGTGCCAGCAGTTTAATCAGCAACACTGAAGCTTTCTTT. This gives the protein CASSLISNTEAFF.

This clonotype was counted a few times. The chain uses TRBV5-1 and TRBJ2-7; no firm D call. The CDR3 is 17 amino acids. Deletions cut 0 bases from V and 0 bases from J, with 16 bases between. CDR1 is SGHRS and CDR2 is YFSETQ in the germline V gene. CDR3 residues: CASSLDDAQYYSYEQYF. CDR3 nucleotides: TGCGCCAGCAGCTTGGATGATGCACAGTATTACTCCTACGAGCAGTACTTC.

This clonotype occurred once. One base away lies a much larger clone, so this may be a sequencing read error. The gene calls are TRBV7-2 and TRBJ2-1; D is unclear. The CDR3 has 13 residues. V was pared by 5 bases and J by 8 bases, with 13 bases between. In germline, CDR1 is SGHTA, CDR2 FQGNSA. This chain's CDR3 is CASSAMAIYEQFF. The CDR3 bases are TGTGCCAGCAGCGCAATGGCGATTTATGAGCAGTTCTTC.

Ten or more counts support this clonotype. The rearrangement uses TRBV7-2 and TRBJ1-2; D uncertain. The germline V and J ends were trimmed by 1 base and 4 bases, with 16 bases remaining between them. Looked up from germline, CDR1 is SGHTA and CDR2 is FQGNSA. CDR3 length: 16 residues. The CDR3 nucleotides are TGTGCCAGCAGCTTAGTAGCGGAGAAACTCATCTATGGCTACACCTTC. Amino acid sequence: CASSLVAEKLIYGYTF.

This clonotype has at least ten counts. This chain connects TRBV6-2 or TRBV6-3 to TRBJ2-1; 9 bases map to TRBD1. The CDR3 sequence is 15 residues long. The V segment lost 6 bases and the J segment 6 bases; nucleotides outside the gene matches: 9. Germline values: CDR1 MNHEY, CDR2 SVGEGT. The DNA for the CDR3 is TGTGCCAGCAGAGGGACAGGGAATAACCCCAATGAGCAGTTCTTC. Amino acids: CASRGTGNNPNEQFF.

This clonotype showed up many times. The rearrangement joins TRBV5-8 to TRBJ2-7, with D unclear. The V gene lost 6 bases and the J gene lost 3 bases, with 7 bases spanning the gap. Germline V gene lookup returns CDR1 SGHTS and CDR2 YDEGEE. The CDR3 runs 11 residues. Here the CDR3 DNA reads TGTGCCAGCACCCCAATCTACGAGCAGTACTTC. This codes for CASTPIYEQYF.

Many counts were recorded for this clonotype. This chain uses TRBV5-1 with TRBJ2-3; 8 bases are shared with TRBD1. This CDR3 has 16 residues. V was pared by 3 bases and J by 0 bases, with 6 bases of the junction left unmatched. Germline lookup yields CDR1 SGHRS and CDR2 YFSETQ. The CDR3 DNA sequence: TGCGCCAGCAGCTGGGACAGGACATCTAGCACAGATACGCAGTATTTT. Residues: CASSWDRTSSTDTQYF.

This clonotype was detected many times. The chain links TRBV27 to TRBJ2-2; unclear D gene. Germline CDR1 is MNHEY and CDR2 is SMNVEV (reference sequence). The CDR3 is made up of 14 amino acids. V was clipped by 1 base and J by 4 bases, with 7 bases between them. CDR3 DNA sequence: TGTGCCAGCAGTTTATATGGCCTCACCGGGGAGCTGTTTTTT. Translation: CASSLYGLTGELFF.

This clonotype has at least ten counts. The V gene is TRBV6-2 or TRBV6-3, the J gene TRBJ2-7; D unclear. Trimming removed 0 bases at V and 3 bases at J, with 21 bases between. The CDR3 has 18 residues. Germline V gene lookup returns CDR1 MNHEY and CDR2 SVGEGT. As DNA, the CDR3 is TGTGCCAGCAGTTACTCCTCCCGCGTCGAGCCTTCATACTACGAGCAGTACTTC. It yields the protein CASSYSSRVEPSYYEQYF.

This clonotype was seen many times. V usage is TRBV20-1 and J usage is TRBJ2-5, with TRBD1 matching 7 bases. Per germline, CDR1 DFQATT and CDR2 SNEGSKA (reference sequence). Losses at the gene ends were 4 bases for V and 5 bases for J; bases not matched to a gene: 13. This CDR3 is 15 amino acids long. In DNA form, the CDR3 reads TGCAGTGCTATTAGGGACAGCTTCCCTTTGGAGACCCAGTACTTC. Amino acid sequence: CSAIRDSFPLETQYF.

The J gene is TRBJ2-7, the V gene TRBV27, with D tentatively TRBD1 or TRBD2 (5 bases each). V was clipped by 3 bases and J by 4 bases, with 16 bases between them. Germline CDR1 is MNHEY and CDR2 is SMNVEV (reference sequence). CDR3 length equals 15 residues. The DNA for the CDR3 is TGTGCCAGCAGTTTCCGAGGGGTTCAATTTTACGAGCAGTACTTC. Protein product: CASSFRGVQFYEQYF.

This clonotype was detected ten times or more. This sequence joins TRBV7-2 and TRBJ2-1; tentative D call: TRBD2 (6 bases). CDR3 length: 13 amino acids. Germline V gene data show CDR1 as SGHTA and CDR2 as FQGNSA. Trimming removed 10 bases at V and 4 bases at J, with 14 bases between. The CDR3 sequence: CATGETVYNEQFF. The CDR3 DNA follows: TGTGCCACGGGAGAGACCGTGTACAATGAGCAGTTCTTC.

This clonotype was found many times. V usage is TRBV5-4 and J usage is TRBJ1-1, with 9 positions matching TRBD1. CDR3 length: 14 residues. V lost 9 bases, J lost 0 bases, and 6 bases stayed unmatched. From germline, CDR1 is SGHNT and CDR2 YYREEE (reference sequence). This CDR3 is CAILDRGMNTEAFF. The CDR3 DNA is TGTGCCATCCTAGACAGGGGGATGAACACTGAAGCTTTCTTT.

This clonotype was found many times. The genes are TRBV6-1 and TRBJ2-2, with D perhaps matching TRBD2 (6 bases). The CDR3 contains 14 residues. The germline gives CDR1 MNHNS, CDR2 SASEGT. Trimming removed 8 bases at V and 1 base at J, with 11 bases between. CDR3 sequence reads: CASQEAGNTGELFF. The CDR3 nucleotides read TGTGCCAGCCAGGAAGCGGGGAACACCGGGGAGCTGTTTTTT.

This clonotype has ten or more counts. The chain employs TRBV12-3 or TRBV12-4 and TRBJ2-3; D not certain. The CDR3 spans 14 residues. Trimming cost V 6 bases and J 4 bases, with 14 bases left between them. The CDR3 here is CASSPGRPADTQYF. The CDR3 nucleotides are TGTGCCAGCAGCCCCGGTAGGCCTGCAGATACGCAGTATTTT.

CDR3 residues: CASSLGAQARDEQYF. The CDR3 DNA is TGCGCCAGCAGCTTGGGGGCGCAGGCCAGGGACGAGCAGTACTTC. This rearrangement joins TRBV5-1 to TRBJ2-7; D perhaps matches TRBD1 (5 bases). Per the germline V gene, CDR1 is SGHRS and CDR2 is YFSETQ. Trimming shortened V by 0 bases and J by 5 bases, and 15 bases separated the two germline ends. The CDR3 spans 15 residues.

This clonotype was counted ten times or more. This chain joins TRBV7-2 and TRBJ2-7, with D possibly being TRBD2 (5 bases). There are 15 residues in the CDR3. CDR1 is SGHTA and CDR2 is FQGNSA in the germline V gene. V was clipped by 2 bases and J by 0 bases, with 11 bases between them. The CDR3 sequence is CASSLFWESSYEQYF. Here the CDR3 DNA reads TGTGCCAGCAGCTTATTTTGGGAGAGCTCCTACGAGCAGTACTTC.

This clonotype was counted many times. The rearrangement uses TRBV27 and TRBJ2-7; TRBD1 is a possible D gene (5 bases). V was shortened by 5 bases and J by 3 bases, with 11 bases between the two germline ends. This CDR3 spans 13 amino acids. Germline V gives CDR1 MNHEY, CDR2 SMNVEV (reference sequence). DNA of the CDR3: TGTGCCAGCAGTCATGGACACTACTACGAGCAGTACTTC. This codes for CASSHGHYYEQYF.

This clonotype was counted at least ten times. The V and J genes are TRBV10-3 and TRBJ2-7, with D tentatively TRBD2 (8 bases). From germline, CDR1 is ENHRY and CDR2 SYGVKD. Trimming pared 4 bases from V and 1 base from J, leaving 14 bases between. This CDR3 has 15 amino acids. This chain's CDR3 is CAISGGQRESYEQYF. The CDR3 DNA sequence: TGTGCCATCAGTGGGGGACAGCGGGAGTCCTACGAGCAGTACTTC.

In this sample, this clonotype turned up many times. This chain uses TRBV6-2 or TRBV6-3 with TRBJ2-3; 9 nucleotides align to TRBD2. CDR3 length equals 13 residues. Germline CDR1 is MNHEY and CDR2 is SVGEGT. With V trimmed by 6 bases and J by 7 bases, 5 bases remained unmatched. Here the CDR3 reads CASRRTSDYTQYF. DNA of the CDR3: TGTGCCAGCAGACGGACTAGCGACTATACGCAGTATTTT.

This clonotype has ten or more counts. The chain employs TRBV29-1 and TRBJ2-2; D not certain. The CDR3 has 12 residues. CDR1 and CDR2 from the germline V gene are SQVTM and ANQGSEA. V was trimmed by 6 bases and J by 7 bases, leaving 12 bases between them. The CDR3 sequence is CSVTDVVGELFF. The CDR3 bases are TGCAGCGTGACGGACGTGGTCGGGGAGCTGTTTTTT.

This clonotype was seen many times. The V gene is TRBV5-1, the J gene TRBJ2-1; D gene ambiguous. V was cut by 0 bases and J by 6 bases, with 16 bases left in between. CDR1 is SGHRS, CDR2 YFSETQ, per germline. The length of the CDR3 is 16 residues. The CDR3 spells CASSLVPGPISNEQFF. The DNA for the CDR3 is TGCGCCAGCAGCTTGGTTCCAGGTCCGATTAGCAATGAGCAGTTCTTC.

This clonotype was observed a handful of times. This chain connects TRBV11-2 to TRBJ2-1; a possible D gene is TRBD1 (6 bases). Germline V lookup: CDR1 SGHAT, CDR2 FQNNGV. Trimming stripped 5 bases from V and 4 bases from J, with 21 bases between. CDR3 length: 17 residues. In nucleotides, the CDR3 is TGTGCCAGCAGCACCTCACCGGTGACAGGACCATACAATGAGCAGTTCTTC. Protein product: CASSTSPVTGPYNEQFF.

This clonotype was seen ten or more times. V usage is TRBV28 and J usage is TRBJ2-5, with D possibly being TRBD2 (7 bases). Between the trimmed V and J ends, which lost 3 bases and 4 bases, there was a span of 12 bases. Germline V gives CDR1 MDHEN, CDR2 SYDVKM. The CDR3 spans 14 residues. The CDR3 DNA reads TGTGCCAGCAGTTTTAACAGGGAGGGAGAGACCCAGTACTTC. Protein product: CASSFNREGETQYF.

This clonotype occurred many times. The gene calls are TRBV29-1 and TRBJ2-2, with D perhaps matching TRBD1 (5 bases). The germline gives CDR1 SQVTM, CDR2 ANQGSEA. With 6 bases removed from V and 9 bases from J, the gap between germline ends came to 20 bases. The CDR3 sequence is 14 residues long. CDR3 region: CSVCQRGHSWELFF. In DNA form, the CDR3 reads TGCAGCGTGTGTCAGCGTGGACACTCCTGGGAGCTGTTTTTT.